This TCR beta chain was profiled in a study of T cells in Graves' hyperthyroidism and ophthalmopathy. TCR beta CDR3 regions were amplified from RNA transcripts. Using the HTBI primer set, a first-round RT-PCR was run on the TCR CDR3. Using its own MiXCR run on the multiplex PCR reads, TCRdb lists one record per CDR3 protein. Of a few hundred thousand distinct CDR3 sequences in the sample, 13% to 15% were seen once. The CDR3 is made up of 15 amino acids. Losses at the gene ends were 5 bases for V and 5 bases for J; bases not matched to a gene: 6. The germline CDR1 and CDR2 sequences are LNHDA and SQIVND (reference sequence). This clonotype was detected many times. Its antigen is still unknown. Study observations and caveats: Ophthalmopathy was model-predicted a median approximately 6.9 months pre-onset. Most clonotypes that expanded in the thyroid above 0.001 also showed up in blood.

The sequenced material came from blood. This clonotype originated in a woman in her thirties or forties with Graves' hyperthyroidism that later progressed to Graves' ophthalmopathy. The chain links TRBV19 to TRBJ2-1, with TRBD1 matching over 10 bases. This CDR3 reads CASSWIGTGDNEQFF. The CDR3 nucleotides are TGTGCCAGTAGTTGGATCGGGACAGGGGACAATGAGCAGTTCTTC.